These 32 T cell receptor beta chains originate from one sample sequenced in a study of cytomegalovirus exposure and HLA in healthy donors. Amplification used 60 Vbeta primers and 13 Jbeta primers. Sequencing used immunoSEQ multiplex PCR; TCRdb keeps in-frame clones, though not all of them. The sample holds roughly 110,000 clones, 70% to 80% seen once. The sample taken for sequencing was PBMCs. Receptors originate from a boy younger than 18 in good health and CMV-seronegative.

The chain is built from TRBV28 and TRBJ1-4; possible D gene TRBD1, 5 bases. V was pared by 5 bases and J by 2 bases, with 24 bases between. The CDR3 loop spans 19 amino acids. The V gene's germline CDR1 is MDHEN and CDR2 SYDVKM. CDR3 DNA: TGTGCCAGCAGTCCCTGGGGAGGGCGGACCGCAGGGACTAATGAAAAACTGTTTTTT. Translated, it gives CASSPWGGRTAGTNEKLFF. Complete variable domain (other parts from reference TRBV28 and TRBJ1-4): DVKVTQSSRYLVKRTGEKVFLECVQDMDHENMFWYRQDPGLGLRLIYFSYDVKMKEKGDIPEGYSVSREKKERFSLILESASTNQTSMYLCASSPWGGRTAGTNEKLFFGSGTQLSVL.

Here the CDR3 reads CSGGTIYGYTF. As DNA, the CDR3 is TGCAGTGGCGGGACCATCTATGGCTACACCTTC. The rearrangement joins TRBV20-1 to TRBJ1-2; tentatively, D is TRBD1 (5 bases). Germline lookup yields CDR1 DFQATT and CDR2 SNEGSKA (reference sequence). Deletions cut 7 bases from V and 4 bases from J, with 10 bases between. The CDR3 totals 11 residues.

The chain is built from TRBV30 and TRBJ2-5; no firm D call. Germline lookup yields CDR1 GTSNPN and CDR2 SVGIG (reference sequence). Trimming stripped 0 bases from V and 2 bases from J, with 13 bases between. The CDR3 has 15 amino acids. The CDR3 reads CAWSVIESVQETQYF. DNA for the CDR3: TGTGCCTGGAGTGTAATAGAGAGTGTACAAGAGACCCAGTACTTC.

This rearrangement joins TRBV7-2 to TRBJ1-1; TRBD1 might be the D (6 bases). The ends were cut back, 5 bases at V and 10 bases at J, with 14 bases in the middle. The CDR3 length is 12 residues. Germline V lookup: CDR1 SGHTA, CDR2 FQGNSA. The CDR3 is CASSTDSRGAFF. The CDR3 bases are TGTGCCAGCAGCACGGACAGTCGGGGAGCTTTCTTT.

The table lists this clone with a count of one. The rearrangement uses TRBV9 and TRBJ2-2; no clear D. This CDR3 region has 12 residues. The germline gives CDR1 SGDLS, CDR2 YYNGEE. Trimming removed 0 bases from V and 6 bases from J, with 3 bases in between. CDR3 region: CASSVAAGELFF. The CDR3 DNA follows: TGTGCCAGCAGCGTAGCGGCCGGGGAGCTGTTTTTT.

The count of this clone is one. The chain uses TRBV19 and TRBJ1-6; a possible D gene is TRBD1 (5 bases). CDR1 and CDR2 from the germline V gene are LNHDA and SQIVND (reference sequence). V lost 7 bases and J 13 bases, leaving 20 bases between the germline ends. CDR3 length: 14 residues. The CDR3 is CASNVPGLLIPLHF. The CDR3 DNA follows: TGTGCCAGTAATGTACCGGGACTGCTCATCCCCCTCCACTTT.

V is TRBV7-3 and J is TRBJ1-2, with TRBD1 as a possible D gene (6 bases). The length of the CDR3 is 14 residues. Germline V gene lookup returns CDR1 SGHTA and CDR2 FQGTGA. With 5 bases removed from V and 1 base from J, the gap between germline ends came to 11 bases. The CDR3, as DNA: TGTGCCAGCAGCCCCGGGACAAATAACTATGGCTACACCTTC. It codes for CASSPGTNNYGYTF.

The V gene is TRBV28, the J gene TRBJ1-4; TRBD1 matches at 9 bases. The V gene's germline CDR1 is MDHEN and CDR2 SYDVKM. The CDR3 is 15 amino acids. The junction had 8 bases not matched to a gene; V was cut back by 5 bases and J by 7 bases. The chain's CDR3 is CASSPPGQGSEKLFF. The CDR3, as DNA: TGTGCCAGCAGTCCTCCGGGACAGGGTAGTGAAAAACTGTTTTTT.

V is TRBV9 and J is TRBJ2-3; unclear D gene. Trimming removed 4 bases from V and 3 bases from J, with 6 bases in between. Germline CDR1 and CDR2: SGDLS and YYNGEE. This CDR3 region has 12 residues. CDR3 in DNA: TGTGCCAGCAGCACTCTTACAGATACGCAGTATTTT. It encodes CASSTLTDTQYF.

The CDR3: CASSWRGPGNTIYF. The CDR3 DNA follows: TGTGCCAGCAGTTGGAGGGGGCCAGGAAACACCATATATTTT. The V call is TRBV6-5, the J call TRBJ1-3; 7 bases map to TRBD1. Germline-derived CDR1 and CDR2 are MNHEY and SVGAGI. Trimming removed 4 bases from V and 4 bases from J; junction bases left unmatched: 4. The CDR3 runs to 14 residues.

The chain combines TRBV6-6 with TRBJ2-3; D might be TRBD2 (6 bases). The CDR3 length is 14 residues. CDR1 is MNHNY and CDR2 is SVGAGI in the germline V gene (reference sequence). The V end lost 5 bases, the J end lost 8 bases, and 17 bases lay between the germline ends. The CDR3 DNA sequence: TGTGCCAGCAGTAAAAAGGGCGGGGCGAGTACGCAGTATTTT. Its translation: CASSKKGGASTQYF.

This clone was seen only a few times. CDR3 DNA sequence: TGTGCCTGGAGCGAGAAATATTTTACAGCTAATGAAAAACTGTTTTTT. This encodes CAWSEKYFTANEKLFF. The chain links TRBV30 to TRBJ1-4; no definite D call. CDR3 length: 16 amino acids. The ends were cut back, 3 bases at V and 3 bases at J, with 17 bases in the middle. Germline V gene data show CDR1 as GTSNPN and CDR2 as SVGIG (reference sequence).

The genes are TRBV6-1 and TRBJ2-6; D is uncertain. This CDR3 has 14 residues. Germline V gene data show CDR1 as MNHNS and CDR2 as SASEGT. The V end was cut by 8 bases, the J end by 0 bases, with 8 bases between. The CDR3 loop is CASPEYSGANVLTF. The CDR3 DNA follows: TGTGCCAGCCCTGAGTACTCTGGGGCCAACGTCCTGACTTTC.

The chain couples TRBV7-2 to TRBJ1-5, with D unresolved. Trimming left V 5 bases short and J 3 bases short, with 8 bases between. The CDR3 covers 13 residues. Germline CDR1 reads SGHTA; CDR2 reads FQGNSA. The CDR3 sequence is CASSTRDNQPQHF. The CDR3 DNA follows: TGTGCCAGCAGCACCCGGGACAATCAGCCCCAGCATTTT.

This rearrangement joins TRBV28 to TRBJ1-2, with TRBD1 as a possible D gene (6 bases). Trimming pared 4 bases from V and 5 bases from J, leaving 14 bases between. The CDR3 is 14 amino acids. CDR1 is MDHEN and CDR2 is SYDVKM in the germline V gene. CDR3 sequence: CASSYQGSFYGYTF. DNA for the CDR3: TGTGCCAGCAGTTACCAGGGGTCGTTTTATGGCTACACCTTC.

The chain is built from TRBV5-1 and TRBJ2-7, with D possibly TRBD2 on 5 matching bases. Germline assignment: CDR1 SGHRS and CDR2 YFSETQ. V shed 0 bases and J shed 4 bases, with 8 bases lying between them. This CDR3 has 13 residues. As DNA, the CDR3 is TGCGCCAGCAGCTTGGCCGAGGGTTACGAGCAGTACTTC. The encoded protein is CASSLAEGYEQYF. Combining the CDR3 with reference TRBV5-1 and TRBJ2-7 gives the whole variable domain KAGVTQTPRYLIKTRGQQVTLSCSPISGHRSVSWYQQTPGQGLQFLFEYFSETQRNKGNFPGRFSGRQFSNSRSEMNVSTLELGDSALYLCASSLAEGYEQYFGPGTRLTVT.

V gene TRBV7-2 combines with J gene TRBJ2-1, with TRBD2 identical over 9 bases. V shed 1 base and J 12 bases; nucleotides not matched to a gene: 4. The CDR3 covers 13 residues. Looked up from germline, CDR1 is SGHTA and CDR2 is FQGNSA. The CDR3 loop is CASSLVVAGAQFF. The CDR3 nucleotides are TGTGCCAGCAGCTTAGTGGTAGCGGGGGCGCAGTTCTTC.

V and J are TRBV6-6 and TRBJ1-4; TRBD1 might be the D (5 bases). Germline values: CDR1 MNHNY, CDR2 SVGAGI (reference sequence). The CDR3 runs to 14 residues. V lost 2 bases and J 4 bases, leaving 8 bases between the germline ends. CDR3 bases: TGTGCCAGCAGTTACAACAGGCTTAATGAAAAACTGTTTTTT. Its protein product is CASSYNRLNEKLFF.

The CDR3 DNA follows: TGTGCCAGTAGTATATTTCCCCGGGGTGGGAACACTGAAGCTTTCTTT. This translates into CASSIFPRGGNTEAFF. The chain is built from TRBV19 and TRBJ1-1; D is ambiguous. There are 16 residues in the CDR3. Germline CDR1 is LNHDA and CDR2 is SQIVND (reference sequence). Trimming left V 2 bases short and J 1 base short, with 14 bases between.

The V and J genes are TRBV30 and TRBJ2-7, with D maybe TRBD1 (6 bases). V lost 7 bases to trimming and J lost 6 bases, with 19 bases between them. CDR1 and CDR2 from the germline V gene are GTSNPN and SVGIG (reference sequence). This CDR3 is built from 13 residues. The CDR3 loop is CAFGQTPSSEQYF. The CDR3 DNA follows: TGTGCCTTTGGACAGACGCCCTCCAGCGAGCAGTACTTC.

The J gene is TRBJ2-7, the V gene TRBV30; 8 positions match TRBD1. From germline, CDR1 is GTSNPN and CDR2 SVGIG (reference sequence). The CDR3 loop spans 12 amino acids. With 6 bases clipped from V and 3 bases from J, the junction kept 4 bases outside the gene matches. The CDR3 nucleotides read TGTGCCTGCAAAACAGGGGGCTACGAGCAGTACTTC. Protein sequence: CACKTGGYEQYF.

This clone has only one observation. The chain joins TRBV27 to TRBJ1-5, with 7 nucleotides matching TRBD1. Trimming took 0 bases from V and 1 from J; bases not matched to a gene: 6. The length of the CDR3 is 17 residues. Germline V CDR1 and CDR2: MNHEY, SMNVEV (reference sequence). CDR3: CASSLSIQGQSNQPQHF. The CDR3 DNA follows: TGTGCCAGCAGTTTATCGATACAGGGACAGAGCAATCAGCCCCAGCATTTT.

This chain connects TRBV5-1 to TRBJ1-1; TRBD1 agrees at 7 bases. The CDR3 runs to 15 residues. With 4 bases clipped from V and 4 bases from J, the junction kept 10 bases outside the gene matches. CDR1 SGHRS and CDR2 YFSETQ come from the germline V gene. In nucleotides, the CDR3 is TGCGCCAGCAGCCCGTCTGAGGGGGCACGCACTGAAGCTTTCTTT. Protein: CASSPSEGARTEAFF.

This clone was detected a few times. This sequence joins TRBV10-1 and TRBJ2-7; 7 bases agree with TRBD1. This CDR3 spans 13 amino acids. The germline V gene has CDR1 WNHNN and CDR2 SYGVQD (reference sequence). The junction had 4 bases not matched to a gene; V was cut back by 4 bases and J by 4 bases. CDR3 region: CASSVQQGYEQYF. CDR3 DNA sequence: TGCGCCAGCAGTGTCCAACAGGGGTACGAGCAGTACTTC.

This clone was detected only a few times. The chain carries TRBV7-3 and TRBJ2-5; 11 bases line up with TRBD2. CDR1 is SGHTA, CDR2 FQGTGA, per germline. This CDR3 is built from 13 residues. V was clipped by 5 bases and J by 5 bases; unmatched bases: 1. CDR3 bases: TGTGCCAGCAGCGTAGCGGGGGGGGAGACCCAGTACTTC. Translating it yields CASSVAGGETQYF.

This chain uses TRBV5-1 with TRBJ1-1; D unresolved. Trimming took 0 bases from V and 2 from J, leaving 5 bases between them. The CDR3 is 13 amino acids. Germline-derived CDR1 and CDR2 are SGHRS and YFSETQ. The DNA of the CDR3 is TGCGCCAGCAGCTTGGGAGGTAACACTGAAGCTTTCTTT. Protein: CASSLGGNTEAFF.

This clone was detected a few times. CDR3 coding DNA: TGTGCCAGCAGTAACGACAGGGGCAGACTGTTTTTT. Its translation is CASSNDRGRLFF. J is TRBJ1-4 and V is TRBV6-5; 8 bases are shared with TRBD1. The CDR3 spans 12 residues. The V gene's germline CDR1 is MNHEY and CDR2 SVGAGI. The V gene end was trimmed by 5 bases and the J gene end by 13 bases; junction bases not matched to a gene: 6.

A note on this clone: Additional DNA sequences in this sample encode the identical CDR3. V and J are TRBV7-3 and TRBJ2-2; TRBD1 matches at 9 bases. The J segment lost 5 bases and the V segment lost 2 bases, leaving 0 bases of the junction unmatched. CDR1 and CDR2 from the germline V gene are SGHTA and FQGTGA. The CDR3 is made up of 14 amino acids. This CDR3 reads CASSLGQGTGELFF. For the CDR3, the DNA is TGTGCCAGCAGCTTAGGACAGGGGACCGGGGAGCTGTTTTTT.

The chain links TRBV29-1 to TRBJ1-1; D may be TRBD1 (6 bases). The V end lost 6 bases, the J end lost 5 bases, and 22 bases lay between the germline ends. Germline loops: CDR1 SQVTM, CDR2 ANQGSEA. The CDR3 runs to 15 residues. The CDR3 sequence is CSVELLTGLGTEAFF. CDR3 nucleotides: TGCAGCGTCGAGCTCTTGACAGGTCTTGGGACTGAAGCTTTCTTT.

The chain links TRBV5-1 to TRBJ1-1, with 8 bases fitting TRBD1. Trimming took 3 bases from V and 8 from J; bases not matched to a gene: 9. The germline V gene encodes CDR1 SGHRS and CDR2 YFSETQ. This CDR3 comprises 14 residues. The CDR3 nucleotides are TGCGCCAGCAGCTCATCCACGACAGGGGTAGAAGCTTTCTTT. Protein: CASSSSTTGVEAFF.

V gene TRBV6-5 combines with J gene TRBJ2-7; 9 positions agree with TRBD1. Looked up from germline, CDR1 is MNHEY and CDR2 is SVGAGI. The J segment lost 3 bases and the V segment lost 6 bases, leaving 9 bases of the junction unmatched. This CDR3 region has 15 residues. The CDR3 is CASSRYRGLDYEQYF. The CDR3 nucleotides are TGTGCCAGCAGCCGATACAGGGGGCTCGACTACGAGCAGTACTTC.

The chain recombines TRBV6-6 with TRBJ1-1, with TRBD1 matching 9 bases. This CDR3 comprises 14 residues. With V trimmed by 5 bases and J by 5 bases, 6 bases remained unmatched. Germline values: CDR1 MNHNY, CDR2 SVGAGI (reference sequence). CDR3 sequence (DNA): TGTGCCAGCAGTCCACAGGGGGCGGGAACTGAAGCTTTCTTT. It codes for CASSPQGAGTEAFF.